These T cell receptor beta chains were read from a single sample in a study of cytomegalovirus exposure and HLA in healthy donors. The data were produced by immunoSEQ multiplex PCR, yet TCRdb's version contains in-frame clones alone and is incomplete. The sample consists of approximately 150,000 clones, approximately 84% of them appearing once. The sample taken for sequencing was PBMCs. Source of these receptors: a woman in her forties in good health and CMV-seropositive. Both conserved end residues are part of each CDR3. A D gene is named only where the DNA matches it firmly. The size entry is marked missing in some rows and otherwise reads once, few, many or a size class.

>TRBV5-1|.|.|TRBJ1-1
TGCGCCAGCAGCCTGGCAGCGGTGAACACTGAAGCTTTCTTT
CASSLAAVNTEAFF
>TRBV2|.|.|TRBJ2-1
TGTGCCAGCACTGGGACACCCCAAGGGATCTACAATGAGCAGTTCTTC
CASTGTPQGIYNEQFF
>TRBV6-5|.|.|TRBJ1-5
TGTGCCAGCAGTCGCCGGGGGGAGGGCAATCAGCCCCAGCATTTT
CASSRRGEGNQPQHF
>TRBV19|.|TRBD1|TRBJ1-3
TGTGCCAGTAGGGTACAGGGGTCCAACTCTGGAAACACCATATATTTT
CASRVQGSNSGNTIYF
>TRBV28|.|.|TRBJ1-4
TGTGCCAGCACCCCCGGTGAAAAACTGTTTTTT
CASTPGEKLFF
>TRBV5-1|few|TRBD1|TRBJ2-1
TGCGCCAGCAGCCGGGCGCAGGGGGCGAATTACAATGAGCAGTTCTTC
CASSRAQGANYNEQFF
>TRBV7-8|.|TRBD2|TRBJ2-1
TGTGCCAGCAGCTTAGTGGCGGGGGGCTACAATGAGCAGTTCTTC
CASSLVAGGYNEQFF
>TRBV2|.|TRBD2|TRBJ2-1
TGTGCCAGCAGGTTCCTAGCGGGGGGTAATGAGCAGTTCTTC
CASRFLAGGNEQFF
>TRBV28|few|TRBD1|TRBJ1-1
TGTGCCAGCAGCCGGGACAGGGTCACTGAAGCTTTCTTT
CASSRDRVTEAFF
>TRBV7-2|few|.|TRBJ2-3
TGTGCCAGCAGTTCCCTCCCGGATACGCAGTATTTT
CASSSLPDTQYF
>TRBV19|once|.|TRBJ1-4
TGTGCCAGTAGTGGAAACACGATAGCCCCAAAACTGTTTTTT
CASSGNTIAPKLFF
>TRBV30|once|TRBD2|TRBJ2-6
TGTGCCTGGAAGCTGAGGGGAAGCGGGGGCCTCTCTGGGGCCAACGGCCTGACTTTC
CAWKLRGSGGLSGANGLTF
>TRBV9|.|.|TRBJ1-1
TGTGCCAGCAGCCAGGGGAACAGAAAGGCTTTCTTT
CASSQGNRKAFF
>TRBV6-6|.|TRBD1|TRBJ1-2
TGTGCCAGCAGTCCCCGGACAGGGGGCTATGGCTACACCTTC
CASSPRTGGYGYTF
>TRBV12-5|once|.|TRBJ1-1
TGTGCTAGTGGTTTAGAGGGGAACACTGAAGCTTTCTTT
CASGLEGNTEAFF
>TRBV28|.|.|TRBJ1-2
TGTGCCAGCAGTCTCGGATCAGGGCGTGGGTATGGCTACACCTTC
CASSLGSGRGYGYTF
>TRBV10-3|few|.|TRBJ2-5
TGTGCCATCAGTGAGTCGTGGGGGGTCCAAGAGACCCAGTACTTC
CAISESWGVQETQYF
>TRBV11-2|.|TRBD2|TRBJ2-5
TGTGCCAGCAACTGGGGGGGGGAAGAGACCCAGTACTTC
CASNWGGEETQYF
>TRBV11-1|.|.|TRBJ2-5
TGTGCCAGCAGCTTATGGGGTAGGGGAGAGACCCAGTACTTC
CASSLWGRGETQYF
>TRBV18|.|TRBD1|TRBJ2-7
TGTGCCAGCTCACTCCAGACAGGGCTGGGCGAGCAGTACTTC
CASSLQTGLGEQYF
>TRBV10-3|.|TRBD2|TRBJ2-7
TGTGCCATCGGTGCGGGGGTTGGGGAGCAGTACTTC
CAIGAGVGEQYF
>TRBV6-1|.|TRBD1|TRBJ2-7
TGTGCCAGCAGTGAATATAGGGGGCCCTACGAGCAGTACTTC
CASSEYRGPYEQYF
>TRBV18|.|.|TRBJ1-1
TGTGCCAGCTCACCTGGGAGGACTCTAGGCACTGAAGCTTTCTTT
CASSPGRTLGTEAFF
>TRBV6-6|few|.|TRBJ1-6
TGTGCCAGCAGTTACCTAGATTCACCCCTCCACTTT
CASSYLDSPLHF
>TRBV9|.|TRBD2|TRBJ2-1
TGTGCCAGCAGCCCAAGGGGAGGGGACTTTGAGCAGTTCTTC
CASSPRGGDFEQFF
>TRBV5-1|.|TRBD1|TRBJ1-1
TGCGCCAGCAGCTGGGACAGAGGCACTGAAGCTTTCTTT
CASSWDRGTEAFF
>TRBV7-9|few|TRBD2|TRBJ2-7
TGTGCCAGCAGTTATCTAGCGGGGAGCTCCTACGAGCAGTACTTC
CASSYLAGSSYEQYF
>TRBV28|.|TRBD1|TRBJ1-2
TGTGCCAGCAGTTTATTCTGGCCGGGACAGGGGGAGTTATATGGCTACACCTTC
CASSLFWPGQGELYGYTF
>TRBV29-1|.|.|TRBJ2-7
TGCAGCGTTGGTCTCGGGGCAGGGGAGGGCGAGCAGTACTTC
CSVGLGAGEGEQYF
>TRBV9|.|TRBD1|TRBJ1-2
TGTGCCAGCAGCGTTGGACAGGGGGCTTCTAACTATGGCTACACCTTC
CASSVGQGASNYGYTF
>TRBV10-2|.|TRBD2|TRBJ2-5
TGCGCCAGCAGTCCCGGGGTAGCGGGGGCCCTACCGAGGGAGCAGTACTTC
CASSPGVAGALPREQYF